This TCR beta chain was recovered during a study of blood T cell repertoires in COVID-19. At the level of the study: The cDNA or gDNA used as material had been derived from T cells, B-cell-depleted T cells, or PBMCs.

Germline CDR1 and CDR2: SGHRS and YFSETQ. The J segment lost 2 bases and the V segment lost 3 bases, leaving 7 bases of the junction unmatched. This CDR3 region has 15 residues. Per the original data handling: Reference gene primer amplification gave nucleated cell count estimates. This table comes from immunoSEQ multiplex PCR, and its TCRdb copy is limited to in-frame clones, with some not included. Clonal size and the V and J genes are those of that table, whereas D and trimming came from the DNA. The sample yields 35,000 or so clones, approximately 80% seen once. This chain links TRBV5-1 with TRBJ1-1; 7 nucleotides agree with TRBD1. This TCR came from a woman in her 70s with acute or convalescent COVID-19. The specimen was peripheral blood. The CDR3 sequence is CASSWRDSQNTEAFF. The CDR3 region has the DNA TGCGCCAGCAGCTGGCGGGACAGCCAAAACACTGAAGCTTTCTTT.